This T cell receptor beta chain was recovered during a study of T cells after somatic rescue of genetic block. The trim removed 6 bases at V and 6 bases at J, leaving 11 bases unmatched. Germline values: CDR1 LNHDA, CDR2 SQIVND (reference sequence). This CDR3 comprises 15 residues. The protocol was immunoSEQ multiplex PCR, while the TCRdb copy is restricted to in-frame clones and leaves out a portion. This sample carries 100,000 to 120,000 clones, around 90% of them seen once, and the ten largest clones take over 1.1%. The clonotype originates from a young woman. Sample: peripheral blood mononuclear cells (PBMCs). This chain joins TRBV19 and TRBJ1-5; 7 nucleotides align to TRBD1. The CDR3: CASRPLDRAGQPQHF. Here the CDR3 DNA reads TGTGCCAGTAGGCCCCTTGACAGGGCGGGTCAGCCCCAGCATTTT. The variable domain in full, completed from reference TRBV19 and TRBJ1-5, reads DGGITQSPKYLFRKEGQNVTLSCEQNLNHDAMYWYRQDPGQGLRLIYYSQIVNDFQKGDIAEGYSVSREKKESFPLTVTSAQKNPTAFYLCASRPLDRAGQPQHFGDGTRLSIL.